The source of this TCR beta chain is a study of Graves' ophthalmopathy and Graves' hyperthyroidism. Study-level information: Hyperthyroidism was classified as stable if no ophthalmopathy occurred within 18 months of follow-up.

Amplification from RNA transcripts yielded the TCR beta CDR3 regions. HTBI primers served in a first-round RT-PCR, which a second-round multiplex PCR followed. One entry per CDR3 protein, called by TCRdb with MiXCR from the multiplex PCR reads. The sample carries over a million distinct CDR3 sequences, 35% to 45% recorded once. Trimming took 1 base from V and 4 from J; bases not matched to a gene: 8. This CDR3 comprises 16 residues. The rearrangement joins TRBV12-3 or TRBV12-4 to TRBJ1-1; the match to TRBD1 covers 8 bases. The specimen sequenced was peripheral blood or thyroid tissue (not recorded which). The origin of this receptor is an adult man with Graves' hyperthyroidism. This chain's CDR3 is CASSLGAGGHGTEAFF. CDR3 DNA sequence: TGTGCCAGCAGTTTAGGGGCAGGGGGCCATGGCACTGAAGCTTTCTTT.